This note documents a single TCR beta chain sequence. Its antigen remains unknown. Trimming pared 0 bases from V and 0 bases from J, leaving 11 bases between. The germline V gene has CDR1 MGHDK and CDR2 SYGVNS. This CDR3 spans 16 amino acids. These data belong to a study of cytomegalovirus exposure and HLA in healthy donors. Overall study findings and caveats: Most TCR sequences proved rare, with some public TCRs found in many donors. Associated with HLA alleles at 0.05 false discovery rate in a later analysis were some 16,000 TCR beta sequences.

Amplification used 60 Vbeta primers and 13 Jbeta primers. Method: immunoSEQ multiplex PCR; TCRdb's copy keeps in-frame clones and lacks some. The repertoire holds over 130,000 clones, with 79% as singletons. The origin of this receptor is a human donor in good health. V and J are TRBV25-1 and TRBJ1-1; D is ambiguous. Source material: PBMCs. The CDR3: CASSEYARGMNTEAFF. The CDR3 nucleotides are TGTGCCAGCAGTGAATATGCTCGAGGAATGAACACTGAAGCTTTCTTT.